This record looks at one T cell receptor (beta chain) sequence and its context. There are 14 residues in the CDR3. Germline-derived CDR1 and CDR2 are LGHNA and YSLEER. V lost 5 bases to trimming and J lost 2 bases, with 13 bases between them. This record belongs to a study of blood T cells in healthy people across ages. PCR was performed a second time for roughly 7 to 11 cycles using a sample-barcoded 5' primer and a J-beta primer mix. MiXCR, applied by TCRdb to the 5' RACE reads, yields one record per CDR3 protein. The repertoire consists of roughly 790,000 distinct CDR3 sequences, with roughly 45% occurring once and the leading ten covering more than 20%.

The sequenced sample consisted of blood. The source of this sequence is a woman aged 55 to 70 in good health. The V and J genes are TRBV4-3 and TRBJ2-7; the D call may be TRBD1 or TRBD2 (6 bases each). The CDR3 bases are TGCGCCAGCAGCGCCAGTGGGGGGCCCTACGAGCAGTACTTC. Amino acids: CASSASGGPYEQYF.